This section outlines one T cell receptor (beta chain) sequence together with its context. The antigen remains unidentified. Every isolated RNA sample was fully reverse transcribed, so sequencing captured expressed TCRB transcripts. The repertoire was sequenced with immunoSEQ multiplex PCR; TCRdb's copy has only in-frame clones and lacks some. The repertoire holds approximately 280,000 clones, with 15% as singletons. This sample was taken from a study of beta chain features in type 1 diabetes. With V trimmed by 8 bases and J by 6 bases, 4 bases remained unmatched. This CDR3 contains 13 residues. Germline V CDR1 and CDR2: WSHSY, SAAADI. Broader study findings: Among patients with Type 1 diabetes, TCRB CDR3s were moderately but significantly shorter in every one of the four CD4+ subsets.

Populations obtained by sorting all exceeded 95% purity. This TCR came from a man aged 18 to 29 with type 1 diabetes. The rearrangement joins TRBV10-2 to TRBJ2-7; TRBD2 matches at 13 bases. The sample comprised naive CD4+ T cells from blood. CDR3 region: CASCTSGRGEQYF. CDR3 sequence (DNA): TGCGCCAGCTGCACTAGCGGGAGGGGCGAGCAGTACTTC.